Shown below are 20 T cell receptor beta chains from a single sample sequenced in a study of blood T cell repertoires in COVID-19. Method: immunoSEQ multiplex PCR; TCRdb's copy keeps in-frame clones and lacks some. The sample has around 220,000 clones; 90% are singletons. Sequencing used PBMCs or T cells enriched from blood (not recorded which). Receptors originate from a young man who had been exposed to COVID-19.

V usage is TRBV11-3 and J usage is TRBJ1-1; D uncertain. Germline V CDR1 and CDR2: SGHNT, YENEEA. This CDR3 contains 12 residues. V gave up 5 bases and J gave up 7 bases, with 11 bases separating them. The CDR3 reads CASSRRSGEAFF. DNA of the CDR3: TGTGCCAGCAGCCGACGATCGGGTGAAGCTTTCTTT.

The rearrangement uses TRBV20-1 and TRBJ1-1; D gene uncertain. The germline V gene encodes CDR1 DFQATT and CDR2 SNEGSKA (reference sequence). The CDR3 loop spans 11 amino acids. The CDR3 DNA is TGCAGGCCCGGAGGCTTCACTGAAGCTTTCTTT. It yields the protein CRPGGFTEAFF.

The V and J genes are TRBV20-1 and TRBJ1-2, with TRBD1 matching 10 bases. CDR1 is DFQATT and CDR2 is SNEGSKA in the germline V gene (reference sequence). The CDR3 consists of 11 residues. CDR3 nucleotide sequence: TGCGTGGGGACAGGGGAGTTTGGCTACACCTTC. Its protein product is CVGTGEFGYTF.

A single count supports this clone. The genes are TRBV18 and TRBJ2-7; TRBD1 aligns across 9 bases. V shed 6 bases and J 1 base; nucleotides not matched to a gene: 7. Germline CDR1 KGHSH, CDR2 LQKENI. The CDR3 extends over 15 amino acids. CDR3 nucleotides: TGTGCCAGCTCCACAGCGGGGACAGGGTCCTACGAGCAGTACTTC. This translates into CASSTAGTGSYEQYF.

The V gene is TRBV7-6, the J gene TRBJ2-2; TRBD1 matches at 9 bases. The V gene end was trimmed by 2 bases and the J gene end by 5 bases; junction bases not matched to a gene: 3. The length of the CDR3 is 15 residues. Germline V gene lookup returns CDR1 SGHVS and CDR2 FNYEAQ. CDR3 DNA sequence: TGTGCCAGCAGCTTAATACAGGGGGCTACCGGGGAGCTGTTTTTT. Translation gives CASSLIQGATGELFF.

Written as DNA, the CDR3 is TGTGCCAGCAGTTTATCGCGGAGCAGGGCGAAACCGCCTTCCCAAGAGACCCAGTACTTC. Amino acid sequence: CASSLSRSRAKPPSQETQYF. The chain carries TRBV27 and TRBJ2-5; possibly TRBD1 for D (5 bases). The V gene lost 0 bases and the J gene lost 1 base, with 24 bases spanning the gap. The CDR3 contains 20 residues. Looked up from germline, CDR1 is MNHEY and CDR2 is SMNVEV (reference sequence).

The CDR3 here is CASSKLAGGSTDTQYF. The CDR3, as DNA: TGTGCCAGCAGCAAACTAGCGGGGGGGAGCACAGATACGCAGTATTTT. This chain links TRBV7-6 with TRBJ2-3, with 13 bases lining up with TRBD2. V gave up 5 bases and J gave up 0 bases; unmatched junction bases: 2. The CDR3 is 16 residues long. Per germline, CDR1 SGHVS and CDR2 FNYEAQ. The entire variable domain, with the rest obtained from reference TRBV7-6 and TRBJ2-3, is as follows: GAGVSQSPRYKVTKRGQDVALRCDPISGHVSLYWYRQALGQGPEFLTYFNYEAQQDKSGLPNDRFSAERPEGSISTLTIQRTEQRDSAMYRCASSKLAGGSTDTQYFGPGTRLTVL.

The CDR3 coding sequence is TGTGCCAGCAGCCAATCCCGGGCGGCAGGGAATGAGCAGTTCTTC. It codes for CASSQSRAAGNEQFF. The chain has TRBV3-1 (or the pseudogene TRBV3-2) and TRBJ2-1; D may be TRBD1 (5 bases). CDR3 length: 15 amino acids. Germline CDR1 and CDR2: LGHDT and YNNKEL (reference sequence). Trimming took off 2 bases at V and 7 bases at J, with 15 bases between the two ends.

The V and J genes are TRBV6-5 and TRBJ1-4, with D perhaps matching TRBD1 (5 bases). Germline CDR1 MNHEY, CDR2 SVGAGI. Trimming took 4 bases from V and 8 from J, leaving 17 bases between them. This CDR3 is 15 amino acids long. CDR3 bases: TGTGCCAGCAGTTCCGGGGGAGTGTTTACAGAAAAACTGTTTTTT. Encoded protein: CASSSGGVFTEKLFF.

This rearrangement joins TRBV11-3 to TRBJ1-4; 8 bases are shared with TRBD1. Trimming took 6 bases from V and 2 from J; bases not matched to a gene: 5. Germline-derived CDR1 and CDR2 are SGHNT and YENEEA. The CDR3 contains 15 residues. CDR3 sequence reads: CASRYRQGTNEKLFF. The DNA for the CDR3 is TGTGCCAGCAGGTATAGACAGGGGACTAATGAAAAACTGTTTTTT. The variable domain in full, completed from reference TRBV11-3 and TRBJ1-4, reads EAGVVQSPRYKIIEKKQPVAFWCNPISGHNTLYWYLQNLGQGPELLIRYENEEAVDDSQLPKDRFSAERLKGVDSTLKIQPAELGDSAVYLCASRYRQGTNEKLFFGSGTQLSVL.

This chain links TRBV19 with TRBJ1-4, with a possible D match to TRBD1 (6 bases). V was cut by 4 bases and J by 7 bases, with 13 bases left in between. The CDR3 contains 14 residues. The V gene's germline CDR1 is LNHDA and CDR2 SQIVND (reference sequence). The CDR3 reads CASSTRGRGEKLFF. CDR3 bases: TGTGCCAGTAGTACCCGGGGCAGGGGTGAAAAACTGTTTTTT.

The gene calls are TRBV7-9 and TRBJ1-2; 8 bases agree with TRBD1. Germline V lookup: CDR1 SEHNR, CDR2 FQNEAQ (reference sequence). The junction had 1 base not matched to a gene; V was cut back by 9 bases and J by 4 bases. This CDR3 is 11 amino acids long. Written as DNA, the CDR3 is TGTGCCAGTACAGGGGGCTATGGCTACACCTTC. Amino acids: CASTGGYGYTF.

The chain links TRBV19 to TRBJ2-7; TRBD1 agrees at 8 bases. V lost 5 bases to trimming and J lost 0 bases; unmatched junction nucleotides: 3. Per the germline V gene, CDR1 is LNHDA and CDR2 is SQIVND (reference sequence). The CDR3 spans 14 residues. CDR3 sequence reads: CASSAGQGSYEQYF. The DNA of the CDR3 is TGTGCCAGTAGTGCCGGACAGGGCTCCTACGAGCAGTACTTC.

This clone was seen just once. The rearrangement uses TRBV5-3 and TRBJ2-7; D possibly corresponds to TRBD1 (5 bases). Being an ORF, TRBV5-3 has a function that is uncertain. V was clipped by 4 bases and J by 2 bases, with 7 bases between them. CDR3 length equals 12 residues. CDR3 in DNA: TGTGCCAGAAGCCCGGACACCTACGAGCAGTACTTC. Protein: CARSPDTYEQYF.

The chain couples TRBV20-1 to TRBJ1-1; 7 bases match TRBD1. This CDR3 contains 10 residues. Germline values: CDR1 DFQATT, CDR2 SNEGSKA (reference sequence). As DNA, the CDR3 is TGCAGCAGGGGGGACACTGAAGCTTTCTTT. This gives the protein CSRGDTEAFF.

The chain recombines TRBV7-9 with TRBJ1-6, with TRBD1 identical over 7 bases. The trim removed 1 base at V and 8 bases at J, leaving 5 bases unmatched. The CDR3 contains 15 residues. CDR1 SEHNR and CDR2 FQNEAQ come from the germline V gene (reference sequence). Here the CDR3 DNA reads TGTGCCAGCAGCTTAGTACAGGGGATGGATTCACCCCTCCACTTT. This encodes CASSLVQGMDSPLHF.

This clone occurred a few times. The chain links TRBV5-1 to TRBJ1-1, with TRBD1 as a possible D gene (5 bases). The germline gives CDR1 SGHRS, CDR2 YFSETQ. Trimming stripped 7 bases from V and 4 bases from J, with 20 bases between. The CDR3 sequence is 15 residues long. DNA for the CDR3: TGCGCCAGCTCCCCTTTCGGAGGGGACGGCACTGAAGCTTTCTTT. Translation gives CASSPFGGDGTEAFF.

The J gene is TRBJ2-7, the V gene TRBV5-1; 9 bases agree with TRBD2. The CDR3 length is 16 residues. After removal of 0 bases from V and 4 bases from J, the junction contained 8 bases not matched to a gene. CDR1 is SGHRS, CDR2 YFSETQ, per germline. CDR3 region: CASSLVPAGGQYEQYF. For the CDR3, the DNA is TGCGCCAGCAGCTTGGTTCCGGCGGGGGGGCAGTACGAGCAGTACTTC. Drawing the rest from reference TRBV5-1 and TRBJ2-7, the complete variable domain is KAGVTQTPRYLIKTRGQQVTLSCSPISGHRSVSWYQQTPGQGLQFLFEYFSETQRNKGNFPGRFSGRQFSNSRSEMNVSTLELGDSALYLCASSLVPAGGQYEQYFGPGTRLTVT.

J is TRBJ1-2 and V is TRBV5-1; 7 nucleotides line up with TRBD1. V lost 4 bases and J lost 7; bases outside the gene matches: 10. Germline-derived CDR1 and CDR2 are SGHRS and YFSETQ. The CDR3 sequence is 14 residues long. The DNA for the CDR3 is TGCGCCAGCAGCGCCAATACAGGGGTTTCTGGCTACACCTTC. Protein sequence: CASSANTGVSGYTF.

The chain recombines TRBV2 with TRBJ1-2; D ambiguous. V lost 11 bases to trimming and J lost 4 bases, with 14 bases between them. Germline CDR1 and CDR2: SNHLY and FYNNEI. The length of the CDR3 is 12 residues. Here the CDR3 DNA reads TGTGCCTCCGAGGAGGGCGCCTATGGCTACACCTTC. It codes for CASEEGAYGYTF.